This TCR beta chain was observed in a study of T cells after yellow fever vaccination. Study at large: Fractions of low cell number were prepared using SMART-Seq v4 Ultra Low Input. Study observations and caveats: Subsequent to the booster, the majority of primary-vaccination clones reappeared (about 97% CD4, 88% CD8). Across the CD4 and CD8 compartments, a small share of clonotypes was present in both.

CDR3 length: 12 residues. Deletions cut 5 bases from V and 2 bases from J, with 5 bases between. Production of TCR cDNA was by 5'RACE template switching, which also added a universal primer site and UMIs. MiXCR, applied by TCRdb to the 5' RACE reads, yields one record per CDR3 protein. Among a few hundred thousand distinct CDR3 sequences, 17% were seen once, and the ten largest hold 17%. For this clonotype: The antigen remains undetermined.

This chain links TRBV12-3 or TRBV12-4 with TRBJ2-3; D unresolved. This receptor was identified in a man between 18 and 35 years old who received the YFV17D yellow fever vaccine. The source material was PBMCs, sampled 4 to 6 days after the first yellow fever vaccination. CDR3 loop: CASSEITDTQYF. Written as DNA, the CDR3 is TGTGCCAGCAGTGAAATCACAGATACGCAGTATTTT.